These T cell receptor beta chains were read from a single sample in a study of cytomegalovirus exposure and HLA in healthy donors. Generated by immunoSEQ multiplex PCR, the TCRdb table keeps only in-frame clones and is missing some. This repertoire includes around 50,000 clones. Sample: PBMCs. These receptors all stem from a woman aged 40 to 50 in good health and CMV-seronegative. CDR3s include the opening cysteine and the closing phenylalanine or tryptophan. The D gene is left open where the match is weak.

NA,TRBJ1-1,13,TRBV30,CAWSVARDTEAFF,TGTGCCTGGAGTGTAGCCAGGGACACTGAAGCTTTCTTT
NA,TRBJ1-3,14,TRBV25-1,CASSLDRSGNTIYF,TGTGCCAGCAGCCTTGACAGGTCTGGAAACACCATATATTTT
NA,TRBJ2-1,14,TRBV18,CASSPYESYNEQFF,TGTGCCAGCTCACCCTATGAGAGCTACAATGAGCAGTTCTTC
NA,TRBJ1-4,14,TRBV6-5,CASSYTTTNEKLFF,TGTGCCAGCAGTTATACAACAACTAATGAAAAACTGTTTTTT
NA,TRBJ1-5,14,TRBV7-9,CASSPGGSNQPQHF,TGTGCCAGCAGCCCCGGCGGAAGCAATCAGCCCCAGCATTTT
TRBD2,TRBJ2-1,15,TRBV19,CASRLTSGGIDEQFF,TGTGCCAGTAGGCTGACTAGCGGGGGGATCGATGAGCAGTTCTTC
NA,TRBJ1-1,14,TRBV28,CASSFGRMNTEAFF,TGTGCCAGCAGTTTCGGCAGGATGAACACTGAAGCTTTCTTT
TRBD1,TRBJ2-3,14,TRBV5-1,CASSLQGAANTQYF,TGCGCCAGCAGCCTTCAGGGGGCCGCTAATACGCAGTATTTT
NA,TRBJ1-3,13,TRBV2,CASTGQPGNTIYF,TGTGCCAGTACGGGACAACCTGGAAACACCATATATTTT
TRBD2,TRBJ2-5,16,TRBV7-9,CASSSGLAGDLETQYF,TGTGCCAGCAGCTCGGGACTAGCGGGAGACTTAGAGACCCAGTACTTC
NA,TRBJ1-2,14,TRBV28,CASSQLGATYGYTF,TGTGCCAGCAGTCAGTTAGGGGCGACTTATGGCTACACCTTC
TRBD1,TRBJ2-7,16,TRBV10-3,CAISAHSTGGTDEQYF,TGTGCCATCAGTGCACACTCGACAGGGGGCACGGACGAGCAGTACTTC
TRBD1,TRBJ2-2,15,TRBV7-7,CASTYGTGGTGELFF,TGTGCCAGCACCTACGGGACAGGAGGAACCGGGGAGCTGTTTTTT
NA,TRBJ1-2,12,TRBV19,CATHNRDYGYTF,TGTGCCACCCACAACAGGGACTATGGCTACACCTTC
TRBD1,TRBJ1-6,15,TRBV30,CAWSAGQGIGSPLHF,TGTGCCTGGAGTGCGGGACAGGGGATAGGATCACCCCTCCACTTT
TRBD2,TRBJ2-1,17,TRBV9,CASSVATTGGISNEQFF,TGTGCCAGCAGCGTAGCTACGACGGGAGGCATCTCCAATGAGCAGTTCTTC
TRBD1,TRBJ2-7,18,TRBV25-1,CASSEYIGPGGRLHEQYF,TGTGCCAGCAGTGAATATATCGGGCCAGGGGGTAGGTTGCACGAGCAGTACTTC
NA,TRBJ2-7,13,TRBV28,CASSFPVSYEQYF,TGTGCCAGCAGTTTCCCAGTCTCCTACGAGCAGTACTTC
NA,TRBJ2-7,12,TRBV6-5,CASSSQGYEQYF,TGTGCCAGCAGTTCACAGGGTTACGAGCAGTACTTC
TRBD1,TRBJ2-7,14,TRBV18,CASSAGTVNYEQYF,TGTGCCAGCTCAGCAGGGACAGTCAACTACGAGCAGTACTTC
TRBD1,TRBJ1-1,14,TRBV9,CASSYGQGNTEAFF,TGTGCCAGCAGCTACGGACAGGGGAACACTGAAGCTTTCTTT